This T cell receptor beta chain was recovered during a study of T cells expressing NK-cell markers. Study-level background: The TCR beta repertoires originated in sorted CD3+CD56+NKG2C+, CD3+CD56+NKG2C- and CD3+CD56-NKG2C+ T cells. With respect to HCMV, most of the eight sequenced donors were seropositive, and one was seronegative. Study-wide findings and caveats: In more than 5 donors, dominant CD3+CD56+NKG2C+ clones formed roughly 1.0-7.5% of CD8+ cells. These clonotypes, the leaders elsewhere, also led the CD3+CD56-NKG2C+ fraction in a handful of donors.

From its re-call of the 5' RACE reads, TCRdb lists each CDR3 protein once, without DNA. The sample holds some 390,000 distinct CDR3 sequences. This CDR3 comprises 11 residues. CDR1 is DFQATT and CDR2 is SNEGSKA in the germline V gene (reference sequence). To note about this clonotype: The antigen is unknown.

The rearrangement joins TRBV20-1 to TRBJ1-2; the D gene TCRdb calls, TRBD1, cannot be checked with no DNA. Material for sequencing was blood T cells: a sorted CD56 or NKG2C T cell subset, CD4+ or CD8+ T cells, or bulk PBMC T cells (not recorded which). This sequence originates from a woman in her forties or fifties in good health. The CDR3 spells CSGRAGLGYTF.